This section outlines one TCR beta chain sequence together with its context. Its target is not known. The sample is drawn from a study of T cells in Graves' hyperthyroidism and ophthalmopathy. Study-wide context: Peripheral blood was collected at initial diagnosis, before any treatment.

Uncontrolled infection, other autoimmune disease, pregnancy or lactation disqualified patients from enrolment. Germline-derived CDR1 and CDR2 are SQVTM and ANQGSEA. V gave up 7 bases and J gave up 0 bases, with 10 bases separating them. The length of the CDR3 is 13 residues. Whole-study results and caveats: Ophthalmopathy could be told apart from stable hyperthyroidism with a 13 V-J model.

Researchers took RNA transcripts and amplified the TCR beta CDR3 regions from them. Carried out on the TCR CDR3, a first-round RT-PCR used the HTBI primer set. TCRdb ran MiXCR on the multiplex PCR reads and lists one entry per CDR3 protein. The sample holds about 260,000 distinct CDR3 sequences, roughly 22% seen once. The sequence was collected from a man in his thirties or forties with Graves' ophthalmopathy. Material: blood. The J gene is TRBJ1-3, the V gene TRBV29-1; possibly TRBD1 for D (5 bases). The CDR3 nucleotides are TGCAGCGCCCGACAGAGCTCTGGAAACACCATATATTTT. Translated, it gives CSARQSSGNTIYF.